A selection of T cell receptor beta chains follows, all from one sample in a study of patients and donors after allogeneic stem cell transplantation. TCRdb used MiXCR to reprocess the RT-PCR reads, holding one entry per CDR3 protein. Of about 400,000 distinct CDR3 sequences listed, 16% are singletons. The specimen was blood, either unsorted or a sorted T cell fraction (not recorded which). The receptors here all came from a human donor who was either an allogeneic HSCT recipient or a stem cell or donor lymphocyte infusion donor (not recorded which). It is not recorded whose cells these are; they may come from a transplant donor. The conserved cysteine and the conserved F or W are not part of the CDR3 here. Some rows mark clone size as missing; the rest say once, few, many or name a class of expanded clone.

J,size,V,CDR3
TRBJ2-1,many,TRBV4-1,ASSQDRTSGRSTYNEQF
TRBJ1-3,few,TRBV5-6,ASSTPGQGAGNTIY
TRBJ1-4,many,TRBV5-1,ASVDQKGGRLF
TRBJ2-6,once,TRBV30,AAIRRTRPSGANVLT
TRBJ1-1,few,TRBV4-3,ASSRGGWTEAF
TRBJ1-1,-,TRBV12-3/TRBV12-4,ASSLDPGTPEAF
TRBJ2-1,-,TRBV12-3/TRBV12-4,ASSFWGRKQF
TRBJ1-5,-,TRBV20-1,SARGAGRGQPQH
TRBJ1-5,few,TRBV18,ASSPSYSNQPQH
TRBJ2-7,-,TRBV3-1,ASSQTDEQY
TRBJ2-3,few,TRBV5-8,ASSLGLAGASTDTQY
TRBJ2-5,few,TRBV20-1,SARAQQGAGETQY
TRBJ2-5,once,TRBV15,ATSEGGRETQY
TRBJ2-1,few,TRBV7-3,ASSPGTSGTNEQF
TRBJ2-7,-,TRBV29-1,SASSGRNTYEQY
TRBJ2-3,-,TRBV20-1,SASPGTSGRGDTQY
TRBJ1-2,few,TRBV20-1,SASPVTNYGYT
TRBJ1-1,-,TRBV29-1,SVGEGRAEAF
TRBJ2-2,-,TRBV3-1,ASSLAGGRSGELF
TRBJ2-3,few,TRBV7-3,ASSPRGADTQY
TRBJ2-7,few,TRBV14,ASSQVSGSYEQY
TRBJ2-7,few,TRBV2,ASSEDSRSSYEQY